Each of the 5 T cell receptor beta chains below was sequenced from the same sample in a study of neoadjuvant anti-PD-1 for oral cavity cancer. Sequencing used immunoSEQ multiplex PCR; TCRdb keeps in-frame clones, though not all of them. The sample holds under 8,000 clones, 55% to 65% seen once. This sample's time point: after neoadjuvant nivolumab, at surgical resection. This specimen consisted of PBMCs, obtained after nivolumab (anti-PD-1) treatment. These receptors all stem from a person between 40 and 85 years old with oral cavity squamous cell carcinoma.

This clone was detected only once. The genes are TRBV7-2 and TRBJ1-5; the D is unclear. Germline V gene sequence: CDR1 SGHTA, CDR2 FQGNSA. The germline V and J ends were trimmed by 5 bases and 3 bases, with 8 bases remaining between them. The CDR3 extends over 13 amino acids. Here the CDR3 DNA reads TGTGCCAGCAGCGCCGGGATCAATCAGCCCCAGCATTTT. Amino acids: CASSAGINQPQHF. The full variable domain, completed using reference TRBV7-2 and TRBJ1-5, is GAGVSQSPSNKVTEKGKDVELRCDPISGHTALYWYRQSLGQGLEFLIYFQGNSAPDKSGLPSDRFSAERTGGSVSTLTIQRTQQEDSAVYLCASSAGINQPQHFGDGTRLSIL.

This clone appeared a few times. In DNA, the CDR3 is TGTGCCAGCAGCCGTTCCACAGGGTACGATGAGCAGTTCTTC. Protein: CASSRSTGYDEQFF. The chain links TRBV5-5 to TRBJ2-1, with D possibly TRBD1 on 6 matching bases. The germline gives CDR1 SGHKS, CDR2 YYEKEE (reference sequence). The CDR3 covers 14 residues. The germline V and J ends were trimmed by 4 bases and 8 bases, with 16 bases remaining between them. Together with reference TRBV5-5 and TRBJ2-1, the CDR3 gives the full variable domain: DAGVTQSPTHLIKTRGQQVTLRCSPISGHKSVSWYQQVLGQGPQFIFQYYEKEERGRGNFPDRFSARQFPNYSSELNVNALLLGDSALYLCASSRSTGYDEQFFGPGTRLTVL.

This clone was seen a few times. This chain connects TRBV11-2 to TRBJ2-3; the D is unclear. CDR1 SGHAT and CDR2 FQNNGV come from the germline V gene. V lost 0 bases and J 8 bases, leaving 12 bases between the germline ends. The CDR3 extends over 14 amino acids. CDR3 DNA: TGTGCCAGCAGCTTAGATCATAGGTTATTTACGCAGTATTTT. This codes for CASSLDHRLFTQYF.

The CDR3 spells CASSPRTGYNSPLHF. CDR3 bases: TGTGCCAGCAGCCCCCGGACAGGATATAATTCACCCCTCCACTTT. The chain combines TRBV7-9 with TRBJ1-6; 7 bases map to TRBD1. The germline V gene encodes CDR1 SEHNR and CDR2 FQNEAQ (reference sequence). The ends lost 5 bases at V and 4 bases at J; junction bases unmatched: 5. This CDR3 is 15 amino acids long.

The genes are TRBV4-3 and TRBJ1-5, with 10 bases matching TRBD1. From germline, CDR1 is LGHNA and CDR2 YSLEER. The CDR3 sequence is 16 residues long. Trimming cost V 4 bases and J 6 bases; bases outside gene matches: 9. The CDR3 DNA reads TGCGCCAGCAGCCTACACTATAGACAGGGGGCTCAGCCCCAGCATTTT. Translation gives CASSLHYRQGAQPQHF.